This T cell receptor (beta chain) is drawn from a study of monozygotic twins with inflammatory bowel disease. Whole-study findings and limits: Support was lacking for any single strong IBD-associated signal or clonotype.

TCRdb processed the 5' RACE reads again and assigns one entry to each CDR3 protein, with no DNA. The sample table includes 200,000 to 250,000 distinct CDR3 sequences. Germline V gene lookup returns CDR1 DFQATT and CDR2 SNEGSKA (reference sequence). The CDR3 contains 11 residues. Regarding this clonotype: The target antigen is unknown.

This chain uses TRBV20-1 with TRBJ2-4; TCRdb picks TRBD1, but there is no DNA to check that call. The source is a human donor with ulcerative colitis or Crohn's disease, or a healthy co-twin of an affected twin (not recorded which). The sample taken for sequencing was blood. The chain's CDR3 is CSARDQGIQYF.